This T cell receptor beta chain was recovered during a study of identical twins. TCRdb fed the 5' RACE reads into MiXCR, producing one record per CDR3 protein. Seen here are 510,000 or so distinct CDR3 sequences, 13% to 15% observed once, and the top ten hold less than 0.5%. Findings of the study overall: Where beta out-of-frame sequences were concerned, excess twin sharing was weaker. High-abundance cord blood beta clonotypes had fewer insertions; memory repertoires showed none.

Per the germline V gene, CDR1 is SGHDT and CDR2 is YYEEEE. The CDR3 is made up of 14 amino acids. V lost 4 bases and J lost 1, with 11 bases in between. Comment on this clonotype: Its target is unknown.

This same sample was also taken into another study, of yellow fever vaccine responses in identical twins.

The chain combines TRBV5-6 with TRBJ1-2; D unresolved. The TCR sequence derives from a woman aged 18-35 years in good health. The specimen was CD4+ T cells sorted from blood. Here the CDR3 reads CASSPRTVNYGYTF. The CDR3 DNA is TGTGCCAGCAGCCCAAGGACGGTTAACTATGGCTACACCTTC.